This paragraph covers one TCR beta chain sequence. Antigen unknown. As for time point: after neoadjuvant nivolumab, at surgical resection. Blood libraries mostly used about 0.5 ug genomic DNA, six replicates each. Some clones are missing from TCRdb's copy, which holds only in-frame ones; the method was immunoSEQ multiplex PCR. The data contain over 65,000 clones, around 83% of them singletons. This specimen belongs to a study of neoadjuvant anti-PD-1 for oral cavity cancer. Background on the study: Before surgery, most patients got three to four biweekly 3 mg/kg nivolumab doses.

Findings of the study overall: Non-responders to neoadjuvant nivolumab had significantly more clonal PBMC T cells than responders.

The source of this sequence is a person aged 35-79 years with oral cavity squamous cell carcinoma. The sample here was PBMCs, taken after nivolumab (anti-PD-1) treatment.

For the CDR3, the DNA is TGCGCCAGCAGCCCGACAGAGACCTACGAGCAGTACTTC. This encodes CASSPTETYEQYF. J is TRBJ2-7 and V is TRBV5-1, with D perhaps matching TRBD1 (5 bases). The CDR3 runs to 13 residues. V was clipped by 4 bases and J by 2 bases, with 10 bases between them. Germline CDR1 reads SGHRS; CDR2 reads YFSETQ.